Each of the 16 T cell receptor beta chains below was sequenced from the same sample in a study of cytomegalovirus exposure and HLA in healthy donors. 60 Vbeta and 13 Jbeta primers were used in PCR. Measured with immunoSEQ multiplex PCR; TCRdb has only the in-frame clones, and not every one. Of roughly 150,000 clones in the sample, around 82% were seen once. Sequenced material: PBMCs. The receptors shown here come from a woman in her forties or fifties in good health and CMV-seropositive.

The V and J genes are TRBV4-3 and TRBJ2-4, with 10 nucleotides matching TRBD1. Per the germline V gene, CDR1 is LGHNA and CDR2 is YSLEER. V lost 3 bases to trimming and J lost 4 bases; unmatched junction nucleotides: 3. The CDR3 has 15 residues. This CDR3 is CASSQEGQGKNIQYF. The CDR3 nucleotides are TGCGCCAGCAGCCAGGAGGGACAGGGGAAAAACATTCAGTACTTC.

Turning to this clone: Other DNA variants within this sample encode the same CDR3. The chain combines TRBV7-8 with TRBJ1-1; D uncertain. V shed 3 bases and J shed 3 bases, with 14 bases lying between them. The germline CDR1 and CDR2 sequences are SGHVS and FQNEAQ. The CDR3 extends over 15 amino acids. In nucleotides, the CDR3 is TGTGCCAGCAGCTTGGAACAGTCGAGACACACTGAAGCTTTCTTT. Amino acids: CASSLEQSRHTEAFF.

The chain employs TRBV14 and TRBJ2-1; D might be TRBD1 (6 bases). CDR3 length: 14 residues. Between the trimmed V and J ends, which lost 2 bases and 14 bases, there was a span of 19 bases. Germline CDR1 reads SGHDN; CDR2 reads FVKESK. The CDR3, as DNA: TGTGCCAGCAGCCAATTCGAAGGTGGGGCAGGGGAGTTCTTC. Translating gives CASSQFEGGAGEFF.

This clone was detected only once. The chain has TRBV19 and TRBJ1-6; a possible D gene is TRBD1 (5 bases). This CDR3 region has 13 residues. V lost 7 bases and J 9 bases, leaving 13 bases between the germline ends. CDR1 is LNHDA, CDR2 SQIVND, per germline (reference sequence). CDR3 in DNA: TGTGCCAGTATTGGGGCGATGGGTTCACCCCTCCACTTT. Translated, it gives CASIGAMGSPLHF.

For this clone: Other nucleotide sequences in the sample specify the same CDR3. This sequence joins TRBV18 and TRBJ2-7, with D possibly TRBD1 on 5 matching bases. Trimming removed 0 bases from V and 2 bases from J, with 5 bases in between. The CDR3 has 13 residues. Germline lookup yields CDR1 KGHSH and CDR2 LQKENI. The CDR3 spells CASSPPTAYEQYF. The CDR3 coding sequence is TGTGCCAGCTCACCACCGACAGCCTACGAGCAGTACTTC.

The V and J genes are TRBV5-4 and TRBJ2-1; TRBD2 is a possible D gene (5 bases). The CDR3 consists of 15 residues. Deletions cut 2 bases from V and 3 bases from J, with 12 bases between. In germline, CDR1 is SGHNT, CDR2 YYREEE (reference sequence). Here the CDR3 reads CASSLGGRLYNEQFF. The CDR3 region has the DNA TGTGCCAGCAGCTTAGGAGGACGGCTCTACAATGAGCAGTTCTTC. Drawing the rest from reference TRBV5-4 and TRBJ2-1, the complete variable domain is ETGVTQSPTHLIKTRGQQVTLRCSSQSGHNTVSWYQQALGQGPQFIFQYYREEENGRGNFPPRFSGLQFPNYSSELNVNALELDDSALYLCASSLGGRLYNEQFFGPGTRLTVL.

This chain links TRBV30 with TRBJ1-2; D is perhaps TRBD1 (5 bases). The CDR3 runs to 15 residues. V gave up 4 bases and J gave up 5 bases, with 20 bases separating them. Germline V gene sequence: CDR1 GTSNPN, CDR2 SVGIG (reference sequence). The CDR3 loop is CAWTQGAVGAYGYTF. The CDR3 region has the DNA TGTGCCTGGACCCAAGGGGCTGTGGGCGCTTATGGCTACACCTTC.

This chain connects TRBV14 to TRBJ2-3; 8 nucleotides align to TRBD2. The CDR3 is 15 amino acids. CDR1 and CDR2 (germline): SGHDN, FVKESK. V dropped 8 bases and J dropped 0; count of bases not matched to a gene: 7. CDR3 in DNA: TGTGCCAGCGCCTTAGCGGGGATCAGCACAGATACGCAGTATTTT. This encodes CASALAGISTDTQYF.

The V call is TRBV5-4, the J call TRBJ2-2, with D unresolved. Per germline, CDR1 SGHNT and CDR2 YYREEE (reference sequence). The V gene lost 6 bases and the J gene lost 0 bases, with 9 bases spanning the gap. CDR3 length equals 14 residues. For the CDR3, the DNA is TGTGCCAGCACGTACCAGGCGAACACCGGGGAGCTGTTTTTT. It encodes CASTYQANTGELFF.

This chain links TRBV7-2 with TRBJ2-3; possibly TRBD2 for D (6 bases). Trimming stripped 4 bases from V and 5 bases from J, with 13 bases between. Germline CDR1 is SGHTA and CDR2 is FQGNSA. This CDR3 has 14 amino acids. CDR3 region: CASSSLAVRDTQYF. The CDR3 bases are TGTGCCAGCAGCTCGTTAGCGGTGCGAGATACGCAGTATTTT.

The V and J genes are TRBV2 and TRBJ1-2; no clear D. The length of the CDR3 is 16 residues. Looked up from germline, CDR1 is SNHLY and CDR2 is FYNNEI. Trimming took 7 bases from V and 0 from J, leaving 18 bases between them. This chain's CDR3 is CASNPDAGLSNYGYTF. The CDR3 DNA is TGTGCCAGCAATCCCGATGCGGGTCTCTCTAACTATGGCTACACCTTC.

The chain is built from TRBV5-1 and TRBJ2-7; the match to TRBD2 covers 13 bases. With V trimmed by 4 bases and J by 12 bases, 7 bases remained unmatched. This CDR3 comprises 13 residues. Germline V gene data show CDR1 as SGHRS and CDR2 as YFSETQ. CDR3 in DNA: TGCGCCAGCAGCCTAGGACTAGCGGGGGCCAGGTACTTC. This gives the protein CASSLGLAGARYF.

This clone was counted between two and nine times. The J gene is TRBJ2-1, the V gene TRBV10-3; 11 bases line up with TRBD1. The CDR3 sequence is 15 residues long. The J segment lost 3 bases and the V segment lost 7 bases, leaving 5 bases of the junction unmatched. The V gene's germline CDR1 is ENHRY and CDR2 SYGVKD. In nucleotides, the CDR3 is TGTGCCATCACTGGGACAGGGGGGGGCTACAATGAGCAGTTCTTC. It yields the protein CAITGTGGGYNEQFF.

The V gene is TRBV6-5, the J gene TRBJ1-1; D remains ambiguous. This CDR3 has 13 residues. Trimming stripped 2 bases from V and 1 base from J, with 5 bases between. Germline V gene data show CDR1 as MNHEY and CDR2 as SVGAGI. The CDR3 reads CASSYPGNTEAFF. CDR3 bases: TGTGCCAGCAGTTACCCCGGGAACACTGAAGCTTTCTTT.

The rearrangement uses TRBV13 and TRBJ1-2, with TRBD1 identical over 7 bases. CDR1 PRHDT and CDR2 FYEKMQ come from the germline V gene (reference sequence). The CDR3 is made up of 14 amino acids. The junction had 5 bases not matched to a gene; V was cut back by 0 bases and J by 7 bases. CDR3 bases: TGTGCCAGCAGCTTAGGGACAGGGATCTTTGGCTACACCTTC. It encodes CASSLGTGIFGYTF.

The V gene is TRBV7-9, the J gene TRBJ1-1; D is perhaps TRBD1 (6 bases). Trimming took 1 base from V and 1 from J, leaving 10 bases between them. Germline CDR1 is SEHNR and CDR2 is FQNEAQ (reference sequence). The CDR3 totals 15 residues. This CDR3 reads CASSLGEGGNTEAFF. As DNA, the CDR3 is TGTGCCAGCAGCTTAGGGGAGGGGGGGAACACTGAAGCTTTCTTT.